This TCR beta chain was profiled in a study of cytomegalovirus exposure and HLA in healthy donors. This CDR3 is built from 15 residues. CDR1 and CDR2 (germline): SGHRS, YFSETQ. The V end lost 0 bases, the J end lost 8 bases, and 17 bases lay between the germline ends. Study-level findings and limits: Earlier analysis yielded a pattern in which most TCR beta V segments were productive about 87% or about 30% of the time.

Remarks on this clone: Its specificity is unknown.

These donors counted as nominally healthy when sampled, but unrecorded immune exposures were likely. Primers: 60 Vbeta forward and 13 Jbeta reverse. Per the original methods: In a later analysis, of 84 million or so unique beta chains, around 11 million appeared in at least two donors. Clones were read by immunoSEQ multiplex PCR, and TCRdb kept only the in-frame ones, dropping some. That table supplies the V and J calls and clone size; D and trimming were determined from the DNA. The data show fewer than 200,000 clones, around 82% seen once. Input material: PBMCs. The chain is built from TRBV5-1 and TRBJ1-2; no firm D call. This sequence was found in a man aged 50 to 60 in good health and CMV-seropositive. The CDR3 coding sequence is TGCGCCAGCAGCTTGGCCGAGGGATTCACTGAGGGCTACACCTTC. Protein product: CASSLAEGFTEGYTF.